Shown below are 16 T cell receptor beta chains from a single sample sequenced in a study of CD8 T cells in ankylosing spondylitis (TCRdb year 2017). Overall study outcomes, separate from this receptor: A TCR beta motif made up of several highly homologous amino acid variants appeared to be characteristic of blood from ankylosing spondylitis patients.

Receptor amplification or capture employed 5' RACE. The instrument given in TCRdb is Illumina HiSeq 2500. TCRdb took the public reads, trimmed them with fastp at Q25, ran MiXCR for clone calling and kept in-frame beta chains. One record per CDR3 amino acid sequence lists the most common genes and DNA. This sample gives fewer than 550,000 distinct CDR3 sequences in total; 5.3% of them show up just once. The ten largest clones take up around 3.5% of the sample. For these receptors, no antigen is known. The sequencing sample was made of blood, either unsorted or a sorted T cell fraction (not recorded which). Receptors were obtained from a male donor with ankylosing spondylitis.

This clonotype appeared many times. The rearrangement links TRBV29-1 to TRBJ1-3; 9 positions agree with TRBD1. In germline, CDR1 is SQVTM, CDR2 ANQGSEA. CDR3 length: 15 residues. With 5 bases clipped from V and 6 bases from J, the junction kept 11 bases outside the gene matches. The CDR3 coding sequence is TGCAGCGTTACTTCGGGACAGGGAAGGGAAAACACCATATATTTT. Residues: CSVTSGQGRENTIYF.

The table lists this clonotype with many counts. The chain employs TRBV20-1 and TRBJ2-1; D call uncertain. Germline V gene sequence: CDR1 DFQATT, CDR2 SNEGSKA (reference sequence). The CDR3 contains 14 residues. Trimming stripped 6 bases from V and 0 bases from J, with 12 bases between. The CDR3 region is CSAEPSSSYNEQFF. The CDR3 DNA follows: TGCAGTGCAGAGCCAAGCAGCTCCTACAATGAGCAGTTCTTC.

The chain links TRBV28 to TRBJ2-2; D may be TRBD1 (6 bases). The V gene's germline CDR1 is MDHEN and CDR2 SYDVKM. The V and J ends lost 4 bases and 0 bases respectively, with 9 bases between them. CDR3 length: 15 residues. This CDR3 is CASSSGAPNTGELFF. The CDR3 bases are TGTGCCAGCAGTTCAGGGGCCCCGAACACCGGGGAGCTGTTTTTT.

This clonotype was observed at least ten times. The chain carries TRBV20-1 and TRBJ1-3; the D is unclear. Germline V CDR1 and CDR2: DFQATT, SNEGSKA (reference sequence). Trimming removed 3 bases at V and 0 bases at J, with 18 bases between. CDR3 length: 17 amino acids. DNA for the CDR3: TGCAGTGCTAGGGCCCTGGCAGGTTCACTCTCTGGAAACACCATATATTTT. Its protein product is CSARALAGSLSGNTIYF.

A remark on this clonotype: This may stem from a read error, because a much larger clone lies one nucleotide away. CDR3 sequence (DNA): TGTGCCACCAGTGCCATAGGGACAGCGCAAGAGACCCAGTACTTC. It encodes CATSAIGTAQETQYF. The chain recombines TRBV24-1 with TRBJ2-5, with TRBD1 matching over 7 bases. CDR3 size: 15 residues. Germline loops: CDR1 KGHDR, CDR2 SFDVKD. Unmatched junction bases numbered 7, after V lost 5 bases and J lost 2 bases.

This clonotype was found many times. The V and J genes are TRBV4-1 and TRBJ2-3; 8 positions agree with TRBD2. The CDR3 extends over 15 amino acids. Trimming cost V 4 bases and J 6 bases; bases outside gene matches: 9. Germline CDR1 MGHRA, CDR2 YSYEKL. This CDR3 reads CASSRTGRGGDTQYF. CDR3 coding DNA: TGCGCCAGCAGCCGTACCGGGAGGGGAGGGGATACGCAGTATTTT.

This clonotype was counted many times. The V and J genes are TRBV11-2 and TRBJ2-1; no reliable D call. CDR1 and CDR2 (germline): SGHAT, FQNNGV. Trimming removed 5 bases from V and 2 bases from J, with 10 bases in between. The CDR3 runs to 14 residues. Written as DNA, the CDR3 is TGTGCCAGCAGCCTTGGACGCACCTACAATGAGCAGTTCTTC. Protein sequence: CASSLGRTYNEQFF.

The chain uses TRBV4-2 and TRBJ2-6; TRBD1 might be the D (6 bases). The CDR3 has 20 amino acids. Germline CDR1 and CDR2: LGHNA and YNFKEQ. V lost 4 bases and J lost 4, with 26 bases in between. Written as DNA, the CDR3 is TGTGCCAGCAGCCTTTTCTTAGTGAGCCCAGGGGCGACGGGGGCCAACGTCCTGACTTTC. Translation gives CASSLFLVSPGATGANVLTF.

This clonotype was picked up many times. The chain recombines TRBV28 with TRBJ2-7; D could derive from TRBD1 or TRBD2 (5 bases each). Trimming took 5 bases from V and 2 from J, leaving 10 bases between them. Germline V gives CDR1 MDHEN, CDR2 SYDVKM. The CDR3 contains 13 residues. The DNA of the CDR3 is TGTGCCAGCAGTCCGGGACGGACCTACGAGCAGTACTTC. Translation: CASSPGRTYEQYF.

This clonotype was observed a handful of times. The chain employs TRBV7-3 and TRBJ2-7, with D perhaps TRBD1 (5 bases). Germline V gives CDR1 SGHTA, CDR2 FQGTGA. The germline V and J ends were trimmed by 0 bases and 1 base, with 13 bases remaining between them. CDR3 size: 16 residues. Written as DNA, the CDR3 is TGTGCCAGCAGCTTAACGGGGCAGGGATGGTCCTACGAGCAGTACTTC. Protein: CASSLTGQGWSYEQYF.

This clonotype was seen ten or more times. V and J are TRBV5-1 and TRBJ2-6; 11 nucleotides agree with TRBD1. V was clipped by 1 base and J by 1 base; unmatched bases: 13. The CDR3 loop spans 21 amino acids. CDR1 and CDR2 from the germline V gene are SGHRS and YFSETQ. CDR3 sequence: CASSLPGQGVMESSGANVLTF. CDR3 DNA: TGCGCCAGCAGCTTGCCGGGACAGGGGGTAATGGAGTCTTCTGGGGCCAACGTCCTGACTTTC.

At least ten counts were recorded for this clonotype. The rearrangement uses TRBV9 and TRBJ1-1; D gene ambiguous. CDR1 is SGDLS and CDR2 is YYNGEE in the germline V gene. V lost 0 bases and J lost 4, with 10 bases in between. CDR3 length: 14 residues. CDR3 sequence reads: CASSVEMMGTEAFF. The CDR3 nucleotides read TGTGCCAGCAGCGTAGAAATGATGGGCACTGAAGCTTTCTTT.

This clonotype was detected many times. The genes are TRBV11-2 and TRBJ2-3, with D tentatively TRBD2 (6 bases). This CDR3 is 13 amino acids long. V was clipped by 5 bases and J by 0 bases, with 6 bases between them. Germline CDR1 is SGHAT and CDR2 is FQNNGV. In nucleotides, the CDR3 is TGTGCCAGCAGCGGGGGGAGCACAGATACGCAGTATTTT. Translating gives CASSGGSTDTQYF.

The chain is built from TRBV11-3 and TRBJ2-1; D uncertain. CDR1 is SGHNT and CDR2 is YENEEA in the germline V gene. V shed 3 bases and J shed 6 bases, with 9 bases lying between them. This CDR3 has 13 amino acids. The CDR3 nucleotides read TGTGCCAGCAGCTTCGACTGGACCAATGAGCAGTTCTTC. Translated: CASSFDWTNEQFF. Drawing the rest from reference TRBV11-3 and TRBJ2-1, the complete variable domain is EAGVVQSPRYKIIEKKQPVAFWCNPISGHNTLYWYLQNLGQGPELLIRYENEEAVDDSQLPKDRFSAERLKGVDSTLKIQPAELGDSAVYLCASSFDWTNEQFFGPGTRLTVL.

In this sample, this clonotype turned up a few times. The rearrangement joins TRBV5-5 to TRBJ2-3, with unresolved D. The V end lost 0 bases, the J end lost 0 bases, and 11 bases lay between the germline ends. This CDR3 spans 16 amino acids. The V gene's germline CDR1 is SGHKS and CDR2 YYEKEE (reference sequence). CDR3 coding DNA: TGTGCCAGCAGCTTGGCGGGCCCTACTAGCACAGATACGCAGTATTTT. Translation gives CASSLAGPTSTDTQYF.

Ten or more counts support this clonotype. V and J are TRBV27 and TRBJ1-4, with D hard to call. This CDR3 contains 14 residues. Germline CDR1 reads MNHEY; CDR2 reads SMNVEV (reference sequence). Deletions cut 3 bases from V and 0 bases from J, with 5 bases between. The CDR3 sequence is CASSFQATNEKLFF. In nucleotides, the CDR3 is TGTGCCAGCAGTTTCCAGGCAACTAATGAAAAACTGTTTTTT.